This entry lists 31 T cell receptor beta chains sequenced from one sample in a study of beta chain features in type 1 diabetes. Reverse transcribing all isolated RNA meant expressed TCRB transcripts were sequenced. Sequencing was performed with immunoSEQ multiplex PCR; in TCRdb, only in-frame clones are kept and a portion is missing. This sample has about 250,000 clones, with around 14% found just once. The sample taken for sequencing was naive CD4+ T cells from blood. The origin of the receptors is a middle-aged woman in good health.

The CDR3 loop is CASSQEMSRRGSHEQYF. The CDR3 nucleotides are TGTGCCAGCAGCCAAGAAATGTCCAGGAGGGGTTCTCACGAGCAGTACTTC. The chain joins TRBV14 to TRBJ2-7; perhaps TRBD2 as D (6 bases). The CDR3 is 17 residues long. With 0 bases removed from V and 5 bases from J, the gap between germline ends came to 20 bases. Germline V gives CDR1 SGHDN, CDR2 FVKESK.

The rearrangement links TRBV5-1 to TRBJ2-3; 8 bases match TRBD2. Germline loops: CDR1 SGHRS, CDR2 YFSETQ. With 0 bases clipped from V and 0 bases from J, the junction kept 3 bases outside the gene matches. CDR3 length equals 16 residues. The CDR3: CASSLGSGASTDTQYF. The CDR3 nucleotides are TGCGCCAGCAGCTTGGGTAGCGGGGCTAGCACAGATACGCAGTATTTT. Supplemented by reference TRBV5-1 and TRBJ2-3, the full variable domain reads KAGVTQTPRYLIKTRGQQVTLSCSPISGHRSVSWYQQTPGQGLQFLFEYFSETQRNKGNFPGRFSGRQFSNSRSEMNVSTLELGDSALYLCASSLGSGASTDTQYFGPGTRLTVL.

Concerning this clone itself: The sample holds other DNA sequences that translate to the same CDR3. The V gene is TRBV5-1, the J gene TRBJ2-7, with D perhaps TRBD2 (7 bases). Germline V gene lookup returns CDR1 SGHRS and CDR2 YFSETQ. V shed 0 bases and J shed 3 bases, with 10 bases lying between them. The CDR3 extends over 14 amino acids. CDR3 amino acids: CASSLAGGRYEQYF. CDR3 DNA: TGCGCCAGCAGCTTGGCGGGGGGCCGCTACGAGCAGTACTTC.

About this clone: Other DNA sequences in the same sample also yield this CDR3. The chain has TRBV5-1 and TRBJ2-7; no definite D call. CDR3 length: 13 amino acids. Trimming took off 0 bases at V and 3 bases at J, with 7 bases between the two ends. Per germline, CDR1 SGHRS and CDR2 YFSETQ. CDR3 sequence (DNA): TGCGCCAGCAGCTTGGATCGGGTCTACGAGCAGTACTTC. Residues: CASSLDRVYEQYF.

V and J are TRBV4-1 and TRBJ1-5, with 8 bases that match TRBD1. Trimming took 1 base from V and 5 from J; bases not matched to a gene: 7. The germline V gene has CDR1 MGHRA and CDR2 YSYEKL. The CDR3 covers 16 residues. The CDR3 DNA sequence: TGCGCCAGCAGCCAAGTGGACAGGGTGTCTCATCAGCCCCAGCATTTT. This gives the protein CASSQVDRVSHQPQHF.

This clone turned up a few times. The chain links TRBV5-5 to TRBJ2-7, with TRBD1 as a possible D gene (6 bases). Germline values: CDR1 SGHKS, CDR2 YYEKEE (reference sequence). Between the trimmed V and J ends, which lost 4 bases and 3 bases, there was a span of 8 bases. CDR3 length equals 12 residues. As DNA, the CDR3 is TGTGCCAGCAGCCAGGACAGCTACGAGCAGTACTTC. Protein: CASSQDSYEQYF.

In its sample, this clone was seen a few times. CDR3 sequence: CASGLYVGGPSSYNEQFF. The CDR3 DNA reads as TGTGCCAGCGGCCTCTATGTAGGGGGCCCAAGCTCCTACAATGAGCAGTTCTTC. The V call is TRBV2, the J call TRBJ2-1, with 7 bases that match TRBD1. The germline gives CDR1 SNHLY, CDR2 FYNNEI. J gave up 0 bases and V 8 bases, and 16 bases lay outside the gene matches. CDR3 length equals 18 residues.

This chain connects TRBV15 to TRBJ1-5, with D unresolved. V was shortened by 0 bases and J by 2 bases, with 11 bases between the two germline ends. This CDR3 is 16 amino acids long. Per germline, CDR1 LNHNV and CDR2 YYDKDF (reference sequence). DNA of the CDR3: TGTGCCACCAGCAGAGATATGCTCTCGGGCAATCAGCCCCAGCATTTT. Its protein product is CATSRDMLSGNQPQHF.

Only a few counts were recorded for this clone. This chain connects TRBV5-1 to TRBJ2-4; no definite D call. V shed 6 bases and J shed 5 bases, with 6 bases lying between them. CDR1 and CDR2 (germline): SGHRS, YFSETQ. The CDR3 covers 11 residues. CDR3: CASKRENIQYF. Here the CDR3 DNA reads TGCGCCAGCAAGAGAGAAAACATTCAGTACTTC.

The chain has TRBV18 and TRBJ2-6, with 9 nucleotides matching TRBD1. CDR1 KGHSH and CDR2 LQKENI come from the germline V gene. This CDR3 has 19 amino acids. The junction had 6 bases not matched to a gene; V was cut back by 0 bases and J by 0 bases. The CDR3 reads CASSPPGQGGSSGANVLTF. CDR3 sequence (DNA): TGTGCCAGCTCACCACCGGGACAGGGAGGATCCTCTGGGGCCAACGTCCTGACTTTC.

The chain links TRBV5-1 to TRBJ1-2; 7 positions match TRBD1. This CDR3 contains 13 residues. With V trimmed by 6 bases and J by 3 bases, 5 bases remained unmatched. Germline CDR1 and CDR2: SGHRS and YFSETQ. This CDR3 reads CASTPGQHYGYTF. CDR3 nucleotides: TGCGCCAGCACACCGGGACAGCACTATGGCTACACCTTC.

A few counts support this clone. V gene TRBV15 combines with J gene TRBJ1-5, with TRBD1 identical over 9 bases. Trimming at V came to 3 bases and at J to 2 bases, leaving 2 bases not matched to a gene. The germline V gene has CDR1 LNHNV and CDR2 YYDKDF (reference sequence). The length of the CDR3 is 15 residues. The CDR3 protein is CATSRRTGGNQPQHF. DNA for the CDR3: TGTGCCACCAGCAGGAGGACAGGGGGCAATCAGCCCCAGCATTTT.

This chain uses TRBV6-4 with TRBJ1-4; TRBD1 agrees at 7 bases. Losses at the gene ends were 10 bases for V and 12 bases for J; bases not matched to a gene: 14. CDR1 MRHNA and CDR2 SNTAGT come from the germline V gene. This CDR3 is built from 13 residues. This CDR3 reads CAIRQGLVIQLFF. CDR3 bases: TGTGCCATCAGACAGGGATTAGTGATTCAACTGTTTTTT.

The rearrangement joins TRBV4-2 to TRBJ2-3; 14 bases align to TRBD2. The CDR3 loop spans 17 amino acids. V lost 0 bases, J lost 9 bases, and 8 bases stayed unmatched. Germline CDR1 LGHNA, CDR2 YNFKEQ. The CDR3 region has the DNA TGTGCCAGCAGCCAAGAGACTAGCGGGGGGGCCCTGGGAACGCAGTATTTT. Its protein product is CASSQETSGGALGTQYF.

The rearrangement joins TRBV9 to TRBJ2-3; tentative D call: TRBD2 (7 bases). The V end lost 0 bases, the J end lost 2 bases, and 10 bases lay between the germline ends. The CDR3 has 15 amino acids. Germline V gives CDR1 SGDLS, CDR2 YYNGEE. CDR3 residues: CASSVAGGYTDTQYF. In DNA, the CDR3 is TGTGCCAGCAGCGTAGCGGGGGGCTACACAGATACGCAGTATTTT. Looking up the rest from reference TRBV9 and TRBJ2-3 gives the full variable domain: DSGVTQTPKHLITATGQRVTLRCSPRSGDLSVYWYQQSLDQGLQFLIQYYNGEERAKGNILERFSAQQFPDLHSELNLSSLELGDSALYFCASSVAGGYTDTQYFGPGTRLTVL.

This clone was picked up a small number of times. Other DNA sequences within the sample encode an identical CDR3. The CDR3: CAISHKTGGETQYF. As DNA, the CDR3 is TGTGCCATCAGTCACAAGACAGGGGGAGAGACCCAGTACTTC. The V call is TRBV10-3, the J call TRBJ2-5; 9 bases line up with TRBD1. The junction had 5 bases not matched to a gene; V was cut back by 5 bases and J by 4 bases. Germline values: CDR1 ENHRY, CDR2 SYGVKD. The CDR3 loop spans 14 amino acids.

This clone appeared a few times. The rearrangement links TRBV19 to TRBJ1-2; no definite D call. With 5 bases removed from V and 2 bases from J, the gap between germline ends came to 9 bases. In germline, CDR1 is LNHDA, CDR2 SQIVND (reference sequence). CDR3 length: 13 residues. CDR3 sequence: CASSPEYNYGYTF. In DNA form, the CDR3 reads TGTGCCAGTAGTCCGGAGTACAACTATGGCTACACCTTC.

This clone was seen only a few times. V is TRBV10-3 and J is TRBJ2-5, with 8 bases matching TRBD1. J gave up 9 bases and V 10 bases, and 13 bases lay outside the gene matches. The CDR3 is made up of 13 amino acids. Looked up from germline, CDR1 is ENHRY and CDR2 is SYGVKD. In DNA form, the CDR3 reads TGTGCCACCGCGGAAGAGACAGGGGTCTCCCAGTACTTC. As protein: CATAEETGVSQYF.

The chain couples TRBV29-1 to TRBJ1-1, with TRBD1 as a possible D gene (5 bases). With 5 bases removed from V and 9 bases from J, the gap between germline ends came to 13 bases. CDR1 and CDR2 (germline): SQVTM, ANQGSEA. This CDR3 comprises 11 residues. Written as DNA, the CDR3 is TGCAGCGTTTCTCCTCCGGACAAAGCTTTCTTT. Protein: CSVSPPDKAFF.

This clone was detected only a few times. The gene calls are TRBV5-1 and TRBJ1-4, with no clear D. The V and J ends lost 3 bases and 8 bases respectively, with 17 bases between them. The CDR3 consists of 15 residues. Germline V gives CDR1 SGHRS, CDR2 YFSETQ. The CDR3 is CASSSDLLRREKLFF. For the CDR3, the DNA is TGCGCCAGCAGCTCCGACCTACTACGACGGGAAAAACTGTTTTTT. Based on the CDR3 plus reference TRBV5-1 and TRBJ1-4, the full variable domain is KAGVTQTPRYLIKTRGQQVTLSCSPISGHRSVSWYQQTPGQGLQFLFEYFSETQRNKGNFPGRFSGRQFSNSRSEMNVSTLELGDSALYLCASSSDLLRREKLFFGSGTQLSVL.

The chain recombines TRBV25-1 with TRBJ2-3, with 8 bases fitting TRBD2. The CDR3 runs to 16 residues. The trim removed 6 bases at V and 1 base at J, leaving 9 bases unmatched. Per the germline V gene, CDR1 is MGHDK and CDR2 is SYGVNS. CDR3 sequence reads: CASRLSGGAGTDTQYF. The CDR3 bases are TGTGCCAGCAGATTGTCGGGGGGGGCGGGCACAGATACGCAGTATTTT.

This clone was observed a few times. Here the CDR3 DNA reads TGTGCCAGTAGTATAGTCGGGCGGGGGAGGGACAATGAGCAGTTCTTC. Translated: CASSIVGRGRDNEQFF. The rearrangement uses TRBV19 and TRBJ2-1, with 7 bases matching TRBD2. CDR3 length equals 16 residues. Looked up from germline, CDR1 is LNHDA and CDR2 is SQIVND (reference sequence). Unmatched junction bases numbered 8, after V lost 1 base and J lost 5 bases.

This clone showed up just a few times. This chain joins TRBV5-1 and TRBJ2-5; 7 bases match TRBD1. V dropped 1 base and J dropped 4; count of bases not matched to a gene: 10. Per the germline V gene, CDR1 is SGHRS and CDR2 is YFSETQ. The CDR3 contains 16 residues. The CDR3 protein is CASSLWSIGGGETQYF. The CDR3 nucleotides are TGCGCCAGCAGCTTGTGGTCGATAGGGGGCGGAGAGACCCAGTACTTC.

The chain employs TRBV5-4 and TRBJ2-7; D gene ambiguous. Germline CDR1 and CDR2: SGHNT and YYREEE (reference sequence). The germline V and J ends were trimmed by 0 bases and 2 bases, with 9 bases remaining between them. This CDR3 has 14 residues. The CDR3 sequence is CASSLVGRTYEQYF. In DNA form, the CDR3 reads TGTGCCAGCAGCTTGGTGGGCAGAACCTACGAGCAGTACTTC.

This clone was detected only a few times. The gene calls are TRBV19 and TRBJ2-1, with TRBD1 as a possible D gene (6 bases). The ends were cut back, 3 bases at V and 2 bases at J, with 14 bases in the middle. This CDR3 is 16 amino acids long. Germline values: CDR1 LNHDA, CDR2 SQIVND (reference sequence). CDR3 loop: CASSMITQGPYNEQFF. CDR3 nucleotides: TGTGCCAGTAGTATGATCACACAGGGACCCTACAATGAGCAGTTCTTC.

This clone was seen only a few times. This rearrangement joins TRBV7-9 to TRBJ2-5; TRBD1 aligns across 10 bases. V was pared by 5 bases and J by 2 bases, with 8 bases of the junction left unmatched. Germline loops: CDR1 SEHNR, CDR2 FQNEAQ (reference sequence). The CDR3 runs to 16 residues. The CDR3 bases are TGTGCCAGCAGCCAAGGGACAGGGGAAAGACAAGAGACCCAGTACTTC. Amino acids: CASSQGTGERQETQYF.

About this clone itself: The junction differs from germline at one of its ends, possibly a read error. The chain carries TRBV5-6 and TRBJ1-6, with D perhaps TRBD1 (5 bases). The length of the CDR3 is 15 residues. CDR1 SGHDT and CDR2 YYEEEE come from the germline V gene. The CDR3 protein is CASRLGTRRGSPLHF. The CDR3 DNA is TGTGCCAGCAGGTTGGGGACCCGGCGGGGTTCACCCCTCCACTTT.

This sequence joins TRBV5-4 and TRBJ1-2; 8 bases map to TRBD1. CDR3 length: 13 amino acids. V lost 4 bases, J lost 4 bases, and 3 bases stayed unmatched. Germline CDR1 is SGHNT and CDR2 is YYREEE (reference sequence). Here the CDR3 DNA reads TGTGCCAGCAGCGCTGGACAGGGCTATGGCTACACCTTC. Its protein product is CASSAGQGYGYTF.

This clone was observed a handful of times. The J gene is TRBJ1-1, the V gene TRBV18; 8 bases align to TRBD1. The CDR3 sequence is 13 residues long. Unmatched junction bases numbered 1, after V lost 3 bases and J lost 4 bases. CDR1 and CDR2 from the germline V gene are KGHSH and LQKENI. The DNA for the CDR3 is TGTGCCAGCTCACCCGACAGGGGCACTGAAGCTTTCTTT. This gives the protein CASSPDRGTEAFF.

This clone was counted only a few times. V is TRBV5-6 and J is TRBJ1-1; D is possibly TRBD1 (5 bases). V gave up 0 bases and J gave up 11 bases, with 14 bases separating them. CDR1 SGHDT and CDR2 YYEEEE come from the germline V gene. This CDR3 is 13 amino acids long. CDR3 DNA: TGTGCCAGCAGCTTGGCGACAGTTATTGGGGCTTTCTTT. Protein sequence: CASSLATVIGAFF.

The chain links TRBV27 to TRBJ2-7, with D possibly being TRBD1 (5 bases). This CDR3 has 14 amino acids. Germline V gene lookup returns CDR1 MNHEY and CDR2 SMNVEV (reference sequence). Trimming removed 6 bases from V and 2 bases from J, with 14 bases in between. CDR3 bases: TGTGCCAGCAGCCTAGACGGCAGGGCCTACGAGCAGTACTTC. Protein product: CASSLDGRAYEQYF.